This entry features one T cell receptor beta chain sequence. Antigen unknown. The sample holds other DNA sequences that translate to the same CDR3. Single viable CD3+CD4+CD8-CD45RO+ cells were sorted as the memory CD4+ T cells. The record originates from a study of memory CD4+ T cells and cytomegalovirus serostatus. The CDR3 loop spans 13 amino acids. Germline V lookup: CDR1 GTSNPN, CDR2 SVGIG (reference sequence). V was cut by 3 bases and J by 2 bases, with 8 bases left in between. Overall study results and limits: Each of 65 to 75 CMV-associated TCRbeta sequences occurred in one to five individuals.

Measured with immunoSEQ multiplex PCR; TCRdb has only the in-frame clones, and not every one. Of around 88,000 clones listed, 80% are singletons. The chain uses TRBV30 and TRBJ1-5, with D possibly TRBD1 on 6 matching bases. The TCR comes from an adult in good health and CMV-seropositive. The sample comprised memory CD4+ T cells from blood. CDR3 DNA: TGTGCCTGGAGCCGACAGGGCAATCAGCCCCAGCATTTT. It yields the protein CAWSRQGNQPQHF.